This record concerns one TCR beta chain sequence. No antigen is known for it. This entry comes from a study of cytomegalovirus exposure and HLA in healthy donors. Findings of the study overall: HLA allele associations emerged for 17,000 or so TCR beta sequences in a later analysis, at 0.05 false discovery rate. The study recorded about 150 TCR beta chains that were cytomegalovirus-associated. As a later analysis revealed, most CMV-associated TCR beta chains appeared HLA-restricted.

In the PCR, 60 Vbeta and 13 Jbeta primers were used. Methods used by the authors: Later, an analysis found 75 million to 90 million unique TCR beta chains, and roughly 10 million of these were shared. Clones were read by immunoSEQ multiplex PCR, and TCRdb kept only the in-frame ones, dropping some. V and J calls and clone size are given by that table; D and trimming were obtained from the DNA. The sample carries around 150,000 clones, about 63% recorded once. Germline-derived CDR1 and CDR2 are MNHNY and SVGAGI (reference sequence). J lost 2 bases, V lost 2 bases, and 3 bases had no gene match. CDR3 length: 14 amino acids.

This clonotype was sampled from a woman between 40 and 50 years old in good health and CMV-seropositive. Sequenced sample: PBMCs. V is TRBV6-6 and J is TRBJ2-7; 7 bases fit TRBD1. CDR3 nucleotide sequence: TGTGCCAGCAGTTACCCGGGACAGACCTACGAGCAGTACTTC. It yields the protein CASSYPGQTYEQYF.